This T cell receptor beta chain was sequenced during a study of cytomegalovirus exposure and HLA in healthy donors. Study-wide findings and caveats: Rarity held for most TCR sequences, but there were some public TCRs that occurred in many donors. In a later analysis, an Asian-associated ancestry cluster reportedly showed fewer N-insertions than the approximately 660-donor mean.

V was clipped by 0 bases and J by 7 bases; unmatched bases: 9. The V gene's germline CDR1 is SGHDT and CDR2 YYEEEE. CDR3 length: 15 residues. Both 60 Vbeta primers and 13 Jbeta primers went into the PCR. Measured with immunoSEQ multiplex PCR; TCRdb has only the in-frame clones, and not every one. The sample shows some 97,000 clones, under 80% of them seen only once. About this clone itself: Antigen: not known.

This rearrangement joins TRBV5-6 to TRBJ2-7; TRBD1 matches at 8 bases. The sequencing sample was made of PBMCs. This clonotype was sampled from a woman in her forties or fifties in good health and CMV-seropositive. Written as DNA, the CDR3 is TGTGCCAGCAGCTTGGGGGTACTTAGACAGGGGGAGCAGTACTTC. Protein: CASSLGVLRQGEQYF.